This TCR beta chain was retrieved from a study of vaccination and CD4 T cells after COVID-19. Study overall: Overlapping spike peptides served as the stimulus for the cells. These peptides came from SARS-CoV-2 and from the common cold coronaviruses HCoV-NL63, HCoV-OC43 and HCoV-229E.

Treatment indicated: approximately 11-day PBMC culture with coronavirus spike peptide pools or control peptides (ViraFEST assay). The collection of CD4+ T cells from the unexposed donor took place before the COVID-19 pandemic (2011-2018). With respect to this clonotype: What it recognizes is unknown.

Oncomine TCR Beta short-read sequencing was applied to DNA from cultured CD4+ T cells. It was cultured CD4+ T cells from which genomic DNA was extracted. TCRdb ran MiXCR on the PCR reads and lists one entry per CDR3 protein. The sample has some 9,200 distinct CDR3 sequences, under 55% seen once. This CDR3 contains 14 residues. Per germline, CDR1 MNHEY and CDR2 SVGEGT. V was clipped by 1 base and J by 4 bases; unmatched bases: 3. The sequenced material came from CD4+ T cells from blood, cultured in vitro. The clonotype was recovered from a human donor in good health. The chain joins TRBV6-2 or TRBV6-3 to TRBJ2-5, with 7 bases that match TRBD2. The CDR3 nucleotides are TGTGCCAGCAGTTACTTCACGGGGGGAGAGACCCAGTACTTC. Encoded protein: CASSYFTGGETQYF.